The 17 T cell receptor beta chains listed next were all sequenced from one sample in a study of shared clonotypes between healthy human individuals. Profiling relied on immunoSEQ multiplex PCR, and the TCRdb table lists in-frame clones only, not all of them. The sample contains over a million clones, 97% to 99% of which appear only once. Sequencing was performed on naive CD4+ T cells sorted from blood. The subset was: CD45RA+ positively selected. The receptors were sampled from a man younger than 40 in good health.

The chain carries TRBV7-6 and TRBJ2-4; possibly TRBD1 for D (5 bases). Trimming took off 0 bases at V and 7 bases at J, with 22 bases between the two ends. Germline lookup yields CDR1 SGHVS and CDR2 FNYEAQ. CDR3 length: 18 residues. The CDR3 DNA is TGTGCCAGCAGCTTAGCGGCCCAGGGCCCTTTAATGCGGAACATTCAGTACTTC. Its protein product is CASSLAAQGPLMRNIQYF.

This chain uses TRBV2 with TRBJ1-2; weak D call: TRBD1 (5 bases). The CDR3 loop spans 13 amino acids. From germline, CDR1 is SNHLY and CDR2 FYNNEI. The ends were cut back, 6 bases at V and 6 bases at J, with 14 bases in the middle. The CDR3 region has the DNA TGTGCCAGCAGCCCCGGGGGGAGGGATGGCTACACCTTC. Translation: CASSPGGRDGYTF.

The gene calls are TRBV20-1 and TRBJ2-7; D remains ambiguous. Germline loops: CDR1 DFQATT, CDR2 SNEGSKA (reference sequence). V was shortened by 5 bases and J by 7 bases, with 9 bases between the two germline ends. The CDR3 length is 10 residues. The CDR3 spells CSAGRWEQYF. The CDR3 coding sequence is TGCAGTGCTGGGCGGTGGGAGCAGTACTTC.

The chain employs TRBV7-2 and TRBJ1-2, with 10 bases aligning to TRBD1. J lost 8 bases, V lost 4 bases, and 10 bases had no gene match. This CDR3 is 15 amino acids long. CDR1 and CDR2 (germline): SGHTA, FQGNSA. This CDR3 is CASSSFIGQGDGYTF. The CDR3 DNA sequence: TGTGCCAGCAGCTCCTTTATTGGACAGGGGGACGGCTACACCTTC.

The chain is built from TRBV28 and TRBJ2-7; TRBD2 matches at 12 bases. V lost 5 bases and J lost 6; bases outside the gene matches: 5. From germline, CDR1 is MDHEN and CDR2 SYDVKM. The CDR3 covers 14 residues. The CDR3 DNA sequence: TGTGCCAGCAGTCCAAGACTAGCGGGAGTCGAGCAGTACTTC. It specifies CASSPRLAGVEQYF.

The J gene is TRBJ2-7, the V gene TRBV16, with D possibly TRBD2 on 5 matching bases. The CDR3 has 15 residues. Trimming removed 7 bases at V and 3 bases at J, with 19 bases between. CDR1 and CDR2 from the germline V gene are KGHSY and FQNENV. The CDR3 is CASTLKGRENYEQYF. CDR3 sequence (DNA): TGTGCCAGCACCCTCAAGGGCCGGGAAAACTACGAGCAGTACTTC. The complete variable domain, with remaining parts taken from reference TRBV16 and TRBJ2-7, reads GEEVAQTPKHLVRGEGQKAKLYCAPIKGHSYVFWYQQVLKNEFKFLISFQNENVFDETGMPKERFSAKCLPNSPCSLEIQATKLEDSAVYFCASTLKGRENYEQYFGPGTRLTVT.

This clone was detected only once. The chain couples TRBV30 to TRBJ1-3; perhaps TRBD1 as D (5 bases). The CDR3 length is 15 residues. Germline V lookup: CDR1 GTSNPN, CDR2 SVGIG (reference sequence). Trimming left V 4 bases short and J 4 bases short, with 17 bases between. The CDR3 here is CAWTRTGTAGNTIYF. The CDR3 DNA reads TGTGCCTGGACGAGAACCGGGACTGCGGGAAACACCATATATTTT.

J is TRBJ2-1 and V is TRBV19, with D perhaps assigned TRBD1 or TRBD2 (7 bases each). CDR1 and CDR2 from the germline V gene are LNHDA and SQIVND (reference sequence). Trimming shortened V by 5 bases and J by 7 bases, and 18 bases separated the two germline ends. The CDR3 has 15 amino acids. CDR3 nucleotides: TGTGCCAGTAGTCTCCCGACAGGGCGGGGGAATGAGCAGTTCTTC. It is translated as CASSLPTGRGNEQFF.

This clone was found once. The DNA of the CDR3 is TGTGCCAGCAGTCCACAGGGTGTACCGAACACTGAAGCTTTCTTT. Its translation is CASSPQGVPNTEAFF. The chain has TRBV6-5 and TRBJ1-1; perhaps TRBD1 as D (6 bases). Germline V lookup: CDR1 MNHEY, CDR2 SVGAGI. The length of the CDR3 is 15 residues. V lost 5 bases and J 1 base, leaving 14 bases between the germline ends.

On this clone: This CDR3 is also generated by other DNA sequences in the sample. The chain recombines TRBV7-2 with TRBJ2-7, with D possibly TRBD2 on 6 matching bases. The germline V gene has CDR1 SGHTA and CDR2 FQGNSA. CDR3 size: 14 residues. The V gene lost 1 base and the J gene lost 1 base, with 8 bases spanning the gap. For the CDR3, the DNA is TGTGCCAGCAGCTTAGGGGCGGGGTCCTACGAGCAGTACTTC. Its translation is CASSLGAGSYEQYF.

This sequence joins TRBV6-5 and TRBJ1-2; tentatively, D is TRBD1 (5 bases). CDR3 length: 15 residues. With 2 bases removed from V and 4 bases from J, the gap between germline ends came to 14 bases. Germline V gene lookup returns CDR1 MNHEY and CDR2 SVGAGI. For the CDR3, the DNA is TGTGCCAGCAGTTACCGGGCGGATGGGGGCTATGGCTACACCTTC. It yields the protein CASSYRADGGYGYTF.

V usage is TRBV5-1 and J usage is TRBJ2-7; D is unclear. Deletions cut 0 bases from V and 1 base from J, with 14 bases between. This CDR3 comprises 16 residues. Germline V gene sequence: CDR1 SGHRS, CDR2 YFSETQ. CDR3 bases: TGCGCCAGCAGCTTGGCCCGAGCGCTACGGTCCTACGAGCAGTACTTC. Translated, it gives CASSLARALRSYEQYF.

The CDR3: CASSEGGAGVYEQYF. The CDR3 DNA is TGTGCCAGCAGTGAAGGTGGGGCGGGGGTCTACGAGCAGTACTTC. The chain recombines TRBV6-1 with TRBJ2-7; 7 positions match TRBD2. Germline loops: CDR1 MNHNS, CDR2 SASEGT. This CDR3 has 15 amino acids. With V trimmed by 1 base and J by 3 bases, 6 bases remained unmatched.

This sequence joins TRBV19 and TRBJ1-1; TRBD1 is a possible D gene (6 bases). Germline assignment: CDR1 LNHDA and CDR2 SQIVND (reference sequence). V was clipped by 10 bases and J by 8 bases, with 32 bases between them. This CDR3 has 17 amino acids. The CDR3 DNA reads as TGTGCCACCGATCGCCGGGACATCCTAAGCGGGGCTTTAGAAGCTTTCTTT. Residues: CATDRRDILSGALEAFF.

The chain links TRBV12-2 to TRBJ2-1; the D call TRBD2 from the table was never checked on the DNA. TRBV12-2 has pseudogene status. This CDR3 has 12 amino acids. The CDR3 sequence is CASRPGREEQFF. The DNA for the CDR3 is TGTGCAAGTCGTCCGGGGAGGGAGGAGCAGTTCTTC.

This chain connects TRBV11-2 to TRBJ1-2, with 7 bases aligning to TRBD1. V gave up 5 bases and J gave up 8 bases; unmatched junction bases: 11. This CDR3 comprises 14 residues. Germline CDR1 and CDR2: SGHAT and FQNNGV. The chain's CDR3 is CASSRREGARGYTF. CDR3 DNA: TGTGCCAGCAGCAGGAGAGAGGGGGCGAGAGGCTACACCTTC.

This clone was seen once. This sequence joins TRBV9 and TRBJ1-5; 7 positions match TRBD1. Per the germline V gene, CDR1 is SGDLS and CDR2 is YYNGEE. The CDR3 loop spans 15 amino acids. Trimming at V came to 0 bases and at J to 3 bases, leaving 3 bases not matched to a gene. The CDR3 nucleotides read TGTGCCAGCAGCGTAGGACAGGGCGTCAATCAGCCCCAGCATTTT. Its protein product is CASSVGQGVNQPQHF.